This T cell receptor beta chain was sequenced during a study of beta chain features in type 1 diabetes. Study outcomes and limitations: Moderate but significant shortening of TCRB CDR3s was recorded in all four CD4+ subsets from Type 1 diabetes patients.

Germline V gene lookup returns CDR1 MNHEY and CDR2 SMNVEV (reference sequence). The CDR3 runs 13 residues. V gave up 5 bases and J gave up 4 bases; unmatched junction bases: 1. This clone came up a few times. No antigen is known for it. Since all of the isolated RNA was reverse transcribed, expressed TCRB transcripts were what got sequenced. About 3.7 million reads per sample were averaged for naive, central memory and regulatory samples. Measured with immunoSEQ multiplex PCR; TCRdb has only the in-frame clones, and not every one. There are some 290,000 clones in the sample; more than 13% occur only once, and 0.017% lies in the top ten.

The genes are TRBV27 and TRBJ1-5, with TRBD1 identical over 8 bases. Source material: naive CD4+ T cells from blood. The sequence was obtained from a young man with type 1 diabetes. This chain's CDR3 is CASSRTGNQPQHF. As DNA, the CDR3 is TGTGCCAGCAGTCGGACAGGGAATCAGCCCCAGCATTTT.